This TCR beta chain stems from a study of cytomegalovirus exposure and HLA in healthy donors (dated by TCRdb to about 2017). Regarding the research as a whole: In an earlier analysis of around 540 of the donors, 250 to 350 Gb of sequence data and 95 million to 130 million unique TCR beta sequences from roughly 200 million T cells were reported. An early release that covered fewer than 750 HLA-typed donors contained 250 to 350 gigabases of sequencing data and roughly 84 million unique TCR sequences. Of the roughly 400 genotyped donors, 65% to 90% were placed in the genetic ancestry cluster associated with self-reported Caucasian donors. The study was designed to test whether signatures of past pathogen exposure could be identified by cataloging public T cell receptors. The T cell repertoires of some 670 subjects were profiled by immunosequencing and related to cytomegalovirus serostatus. Besides the first cohort of around 670 subjects, a separate validation cohort made up of roughly 130 different subjects was used. High-throughput TCR immunosequencing, statistical association of individual TCRs with disease status, and machine learning were combined to predict cytomegalovirus infection status. To study patterns of TCR occurrence, a later analysis re-analyzed previously published TCR beta repertoires from 650 to 750 donors and added high-resolution HLA genotyping. Rather than drawing on any new phenotypic data, the later analysis identified candidate immune exposures from TCR beta sequences and the way those sequences occurred across donors. To decide whether each TCR beta V gene segment behaved as functional or pseudogenic, an earlier analysis of some 570 of the donors relied on high-throughput TCR beta sequencing. Donor age, sex, ethnicity and CMV serostatus were compiled alongside the repertoire data. A later genetic analysis took genome-wide SNP genotypes for 398 of the 666 donors and used that subset as a discovery cohort. Every discovery cohort repertoire had been produced on one sequencing platform. Both class I and class II loci were covered by HLA typing, at four-digit resolution. The number of donors typed differed by locus, with roughly 629-640 for A, B, C, DRB1 and DQB1, 522 for DQA1, about 610 for DPA1, and under 490 for DPB1. Roughly 5 DR-DQ haplotypes were handled as single units for association and clustering, since linkage in the cohort was strong. Among 300 to 450 genotyped donors of the cohort, an average of approximately 250,000 unique TCR beta nucleotide sequences were sequenced per donor, roughly 20% of them non-productive. Here is what the overall study found, with its caveats: In a later analysis, about 17,000 TCR beta sequences were associated with specific HLA alleles at a false discovery rate of 0.05. While some public TCRs were present in many individuals, most TCR sequences turned up only very rarely across donors. A few of the identified cytomegalovirus-associated TCR beta chains were confirmed in vitro to be specific for cytomegalovirus antigens. Linkage disequilibrium might explain the correlated functional status among segregating V segments, but an unknown experimental factor could not be ruled out. Presence/absence analyses assumed roughly uniform sequencing depth across donors, an assumption that may not hold. An earlier analysis of some 590 of the donors showed that most TCR beta V segments appeared in productive rearrangements either about 87% or about 30% of the time, which broadly matched IMGT annotations. In a later analysis, HLA-associated TCR beta chains showed more clonal expansion and lower generation probabilities than non-associated chains that were equally common. The only immune exposure information available for the cohort was CMV serostatus. According to a later analysis, TCR association rates differed among HLA loci, with DRB1 alleles showing the most associated TCRs and HLA-C alleles showing the fewest. An association between a missense DCLRE1C variant and V-gene and J-gene trimming of TCR beta chains was found in a later genetic analysis and replicated in an independent cohort. Cytomegalovirus status was reported to be diagnosed by the classifier with high specificity and sensitivity in both the original and validation cohorts. In a later analysis, several top co-occurrence clusters were reported to appear linked to parvovirus B19, influenza, CMV and Epstein-Barr virus. A further reported finding was that TCR beta sequences accurately predicted the HLA-A and HLA-B alleles for most subjects in the first cohort. The 87-base-pair reads could not distinguish some IMGT-functional V segments, including TRBV6-2 and TRBV6-3, so those segments were excluded. Because HLA typing was unavailable for some donors at each locus, only the typed subset was used in association tests. Compared with the roughly 700-donor mean, donors in an Asian-associated ancestry cluster had fewer N-insertions in productive TCRs, according to a later genetic analysis. Assigning TCR associations to individual alleles was difficult when HLA alleles, especially DR and DQ, strongly co-occurred. Because counts were too low, about 15 rarely observed V segments, including chromosome 9 orphons, were left out of the earlier analysis of a few hundred of the donors. This cohort had only TCR beta chains sequenced, and the lack of alpha or paired-chain data limited which features could be detected. A cluster of highly shared sequence variants was judged likely to be a technical artifact of the sequencing pipeline. A total of 150 to 200 TCR beta chains were listed by the study as associated with cytomegalovirus. According to the authors, the approach could potentially be generalized to other disease states and immunological phenotypes. A later analysis found that most CMV-associated TCR beta chains appeared HLA-restricted, with HLA associations seemingly driven largely by CMV exposure.

Trimming removed 1 base from V and 3 bases from J, leaving 17 bases between the germline ends. Looking up the germline V gene yields CDR1 LGHNA and CDR2 YSLEER. The CDR3, from cysteine to phenylalanine, totals 17 residues. Just the 51-base CDR3 DNA is kept, in frame starting at base 1. The cohort was made up of hundreds of healthy bone marrow donors. At the time of sampling, every cohort member was nominally healthy, though immune exposures that went unrecorded were likely present. The donor was CMV seropositive and belonged to the group of around 300 seropositive cohort members. A peripheral blood sample was provided by each donor, and peripheral blood mononuclear cells were used for TCR beta sequencing. Genomic DNA was extracted from the blood cell samples with the Qiagen DNeasy Blood Extraction Kit. Comments on this clone: It lacks a known antigen. It has no much larger one-base neighbor in the sample; base qualities were not kept.

Library creation used the immunoSEQ multiplex PCR assay. A mixture of 60 forward primers for TCR Vbeta segments and 13 reverse primers for TCR Jbeta segments was used in the multiplex PCR. The CDR3 region of rearranged TCR beta genes was amplified from genomic DNA with a multiplex PCR assay. The Illumina HiSeq System was used to sequence the amplified TCR beta libraries as 87-base-pair reads. The paper's data handling went like this. A later analysis counted around 72 million unique TCR beta chains across the 500 to 850 repertoires, and 10 million to 11 million of these chains were shared by at least two donors. Raw reads were error-corrected and collapsed into unique sequences by a nearest-neighbor algorithm in which closely related sequences were merged to remove PCR and sequencing errors. Alignment of CDR3 sequences to IMGT reference sequences was used to assign V, D and J gene segments. For a sequence to be retained, a match of at least six nucleotides was required to both a V gene segment and a J gene segment. Rearrangements were called productive when the CDR3 lacked stop codons and stayed in frame with V and J; all others were non-productive. CDR3 was defined according to IMGT convention as the region running from the second conserved V-encoded cysteine to the conserved J-encoded phenylalanine. Sequences without an unambiguous match to a single V gene segment were excluded from the earlier analysis of 450 to 750 of the donors. An earlier analysis of several hundred of the donors called V segments functional above 56.7% productive rearrangements and segregating when the between-donor standard deviation exceeded 5%. A statistical classification framework was built to diagnose cytomegalovirus status from the catalog of TCR beta chain sequences. A later analysis assigned V and J genes by comparing TCR nucleotide sequences with IMGT/GENE-DB human TR gene sequences. A later analysis assigned CDR3 sequences and most-parsimonious VDJ recombination scenarios with the TCRdist pipeline. In a later analysis, every TCR beta chain was defined by the combination of its CDR3 amino acid sequence and its V-gene family, and reads without a unique V-gene family were dropped. A later analysis removed 550 to 700 highly shared, low-generation-probability nucleotide sequences to deal with suspected cross-contamination and a sequencing artifact. For each public chain, a later analysis derived a clonal expansion index from normalized ranks of inferred template counts within each repertoire. In a later analysis, generation probabilities were computed with a VDJ recombination model fitted to out-of-frame rearrangements, and the resulting probabilities were checked against IGoR. Hypergeometric tests were used in a later analysis to score TCR-TCR, TCR-HLA and TCR-CMV co-occurrence, with a repertoire-size bias correction applied to the TCR pairs. To estimate false discovery rates, a later analysis permuted the HLA or CMV assignments 20 times. In a later analysis, co-occurring TCRs were grouped using DBSCAN, with TCRdist sequence similarity added in when clustering inside HLA-allele-positive subsets. Co-occurrence clustering excluded repertoires with fewer than 30,000 or more than 120,000 public chains, plus five with anomalous nucleotide sharing. What TCRdb holds here is the immuneACCESS table cut down to in-frame rearrangements. Part of the clones is not present; checked against another copy, under half of the missing clones reflect an unresolved V gene, and the others are unexplained. The V and J calls and clone size were taken over from that table, and D and trimming were inferred from the DNA. The sample table holds roughly 200,000 clones, of which 79% were seen once. 1.5% to 1.7% of the sample is taken by the ten largest.

This chain joins TRBV4-3 to TRBJ2-3; TRBD1 might be the D gene, on 6 matching bases. This TCR came from a girl aged 5-17 years in good health and CMV-seropositive. Sequenced: PBMCs. The nucleotide sequence reads TGCGCCAGCAGCCAAGTCGAGACAGGTCCCGGGACAGATACGCAGTATTTT. The translation is CASSQVETGPGTDTQYF.